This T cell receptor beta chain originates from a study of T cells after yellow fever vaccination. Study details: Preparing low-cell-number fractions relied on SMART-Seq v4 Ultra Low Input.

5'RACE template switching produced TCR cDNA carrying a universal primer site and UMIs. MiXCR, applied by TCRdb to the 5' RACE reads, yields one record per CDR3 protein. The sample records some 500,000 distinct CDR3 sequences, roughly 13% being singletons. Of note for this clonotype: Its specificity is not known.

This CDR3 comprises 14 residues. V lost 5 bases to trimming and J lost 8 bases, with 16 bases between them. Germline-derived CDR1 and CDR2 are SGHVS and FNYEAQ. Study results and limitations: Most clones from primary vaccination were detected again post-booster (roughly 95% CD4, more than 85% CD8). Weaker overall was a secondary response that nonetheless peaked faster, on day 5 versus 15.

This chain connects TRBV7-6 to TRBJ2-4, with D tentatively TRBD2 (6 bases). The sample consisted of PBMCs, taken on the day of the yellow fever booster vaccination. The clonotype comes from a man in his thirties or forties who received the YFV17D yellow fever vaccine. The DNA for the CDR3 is TGTGCCAGCAGCCCTTTCGGGAGTGGTGACATTCAGTACTTC. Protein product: CASSPFGSGDIQYF.